These 23 T cell receptor beta chains came from one sample sequenced in a study of blood T cell repertoires in COVID-19. This table comes from immunoSEQ multiplex PCR, and its TCRdb copy is limited to in-frame clones, with some not included. The repertoire holds about 440,000 clones, with more than 70% as singletons. Sequencing used peripheral blood. These receptors were taken from a woman aged 45-65 years with COVID-19, enrolled during active disease.

For this clone: The sample has other DNA sequences that encode this CDR3 too. The chain carries TRBV5-1 and TRBJ1-2; possible D gene TRBD1, 5 bases. Trimming left V 0 bases short and J 1 base short, with 10 bases between. Germline V CDR1 and CDR2: SGHRS, YFSETQ. The CDR3 loop spans 15 amino acids. The CDR3 is CASSLALGGNYGYTF. As DNA, the CDR3 is TGCGCCAGCAGCTTGGCCCTCGGGGGTAACTATGGCTACACCTTC.

The chain couples TRBV7-9 to TRBJ2-7; 8 positions agree with TRBD2. V lost 0 bases to trimming and J lost 4 bases; unmatched junction nucleotides: 8. Germline V gives CDR1 SEHNR, CDR2 FQNEAQ (reference sequence). The CDR3 runs 16 residues. Written as DNA, the CDR3 is TGTGCCAGCAGCTTAGCGGCCGGGAGGGTCGAGTACGAGCAGTACTTC. The encoded protein is CASSLAAGRVEYEQYF.

This chain uses TRBV7-9 with TRBJ2-2, with no clear D. The V and J ends lost 2 bases and 8 bases respectively, with 9 bases between them. Germline V gives CDR1 SEHNR, CDR2 FQNEAQ (reference sequence). This CDR3 region has 13 residues. CDR3 in DNA: TGTGCCAGCAGCTTACTCACTGAAGGGGAGCTGTTTTTT. Amino acid sequence: CASSLLTEGELFF.

The chain employs TRBV28 and TRBJ1-2, with 7 bases lining up with TRBD1. Germline V gene lookup returns CDR1 MDHEN and CDR2 SYDVKM. J was trimmed by 5 bases and V by 5 bases; bases with no gene match: 5. This CDR3 has 13 amino acids. The CDR3 DNA follows: TGTGCCAGCAGTCAACAGGGGAGGTATGGCTACACCTTC. As protein: CASSQQGRYGYTF.

CDR3 sequence (DNA): TGCGCCAGCAGCTGGGGACAGGGGGCCTATTCACCCCTCCACTTT. The encoded protein is CASSWGQGAYSPLHF. The gene calls are TRBV5-1 and TRBJ1-6; 12 nucleotides line up with TRBD1. Germline V gives CDR1 SGHRS, CDR2 YFSETQ. The CDR3 is 15 residues long. V dropped 3 bases and J dropped 8; count of bases not matched to a gene: 3.

The rearrangement links TRBV11-2 to TRBJ2-1; weak D call: TRBD2 (6 bases). Germline V gives CDR1 SGHAT, CDR2 FQNNGV. The CDR3 has 13 amino acids. V was clipped by 2 bases and J by 10 bases, with 12 bases between them. DNA of the CDR3: TGTGCCAGCAGCTTATTGTCCCTAGCGGAGCAGTTCTTC. It yields the protein CASSLLSLAEQFF. Full variable domain (remainder filled in from reference TRBV11-2 and TRBJ2-1): EAGVAQSPRYKIIEKRQSVAFWCNPISGHATLYWYQQILGQGPKLLIQFQNNGVVDDSQLPKDRFSAERLKGVDSTLKIQPAKLEDSAVYLCASSLLSLAEQFFGPGTRLTVL.

The rearrangement links TRBV15 to TRBJ1-6; D gene uncertain. Germline V gene lookup returns CDR1 LNHNV and CDR2 YYDKDF (reference sequence). CDR3 length: 13 residues. V lost 0 bases to trimming and J lost 12 bases, with 9 bases between them. CDR3 amino acids: CATSRDPGEPLHF. CDR3 coding DNA: TGTGCCACCAGCAGAGATCCCGGGGAACCCCTCCACTTT.

The table lists this clone with many counts. The chain carries TRBV7-2 and TRBJ1-3, with 7 bases fitting TRBD1. Trimming took 5 bases from V and 2 from J; bases not matched to a gene: 3. The CDR3 spans 14 residues. Germline V CDR1 and CDR2: SGHTA, FQGNSA. This CDR3 is CASSETGTGNTIYF. The CDR3 DNA sequence: TGTGCCAGCAGCGAGACAGGGACTGGAAACACCATATATTTT.

The V call is TRBV3-1 (or the pseudogene TRBV3-2), the J call TRBJ2-3; the match to TRBD2 covers 10 bases. The germline CDR1 and CDR2 sequences are LGHDT and YNNKEL (reference sequence). V trimming: 5 bases; J trimming: 7 bases; junction bases outside the gene matches: 15. The CDR3 sequence is 17 residues long. CDR3 nucleotides: TGTGCCAGCAGCTCTACTTGGGGACTAGCGAACATCAATACGCAGTATTTT. It yields the protein CASSSTWGLANINTQYF.

This clone was observed a single time. V usage is TRBV28 and J usage is TRBJ1-1, with 7 bases fitting TRBD1. This CDR3 spans 16 amino acids. Germline V gene data show CDR1 as MDHEN and CDR2 as SYDVKM. V lost 4 bases to trimming and J lost 7 bases; unmatched junction nucleotides: 15. In nucleotides, the CDR3 is TGTGCCAGCAGTTCCAAGGCCTTGACAGGGAGCTTTGAAGCTTTCTTT. It codes for CASSSKALTGSFEAFF.

The chain couples TRBV25-1 to TRBJ2-7, with 8 nucleotides matching TRBD1. CDR1 and CDR2 from the germline V gene are MGHDK and SYGVNS. J was trimmed by 4 bases and V by 7 bases; bases with no gene match: 3. CDR3 size: 12 residues. The CDR3: CASTDRGYEQYF. The CDR3 DNA sequence: TGTGCCAGCACTGACAGGGGTTACGAGCAGTACTTC.

This chain uses TRBV30 with TRBJ1-1; 7 bases are shared with TRBD1. Germline V gives CDR1 GTSNPN, CDR2 SVGIG (reference sequence). Losses at the gene ends were 3 bases for V and 11 bases for J; bases not matched to a gene: 6. The CDR3 spans 11 residues. CDR3 nucleotide sequence: TGTGCCTGGAGGCTTTACAGGGGCGCTTTCTTT. Amino acids: CAWRLYRGAFF.

The genes are TRBV6-5 and TRBJ1-3; a weak D match, TRBD1 (6 bases). The germline V gene has CDR1 MNHEY and CDR2 SVGAGI. The V and J ends lost 10 bases and 4 bases respectively, with 11 bases between them. The CDR3 runs to 12 residues. CDR3 sequence reads: CATTGNGNTIYF. In DNA form, the CDR3 reads TGTGCCACCACAGGGAACGGAAACACCATATATTTT.

V gene TRBV14 combines with J gene TRBJ2-6; TRBD1 is a possible D gene (6 bases). This CDR3 spans 14 amino acids. V lost 8 bases to trimming and J lost 1 base, with 9 bases between them. The V gene's germline CDR1 is SGHDN and CDR2 FVKESK. The CDR3 coding sequence is TGTGCCAGCCAGAGGGGGTCTGGGGCCAACGTCCTGACTTTC. Amino acids: CASQRGSGANVLTF.

CDR3 sequence reads: CASSVLAGGRKAGELFF. The CDR3 DNA follows: TGTGCCAGCAGCGTGCTAGCGGGGGGGCGTAAGGCCGGGGAGCTGTTTTTT. This sequence joins TRBV9 and TRBJ2-2; 12 bases are shared with TRBD2. Germline values: CDR1 SGDLS, CDR2 YYNGEE. This CDR3 contains 17 residues. The V segment lost 2 bases and the J segment 6 bases; nucleotides outside the gene matches: 8.

The rearrangement uses TRBV30 and TRBJ1-4; perhaps TRBD1 as D (6 bases). The CDR3 sequence is 12 residues long. The ends were cut back, 5 bases at V and 8 bases at J, with 12 bases in the middle. CDR1 GTSNPN and CDR2 SVGIG come from the germline V gene (reference sequence). The CDR3 DNA is TGTGCCTGGGCAGGGGTGGGAGAAAAACTGTTTTTT. It specifies CAWAGVGEKLFF.

V and J are TRBV19 and TRBJ2-2, with 7 bases that match TRBD1. CDR3 length: 14 amino acids. Germline assignment: CDR1 LNHDA and CDR2 SQIVND (reference sequence). After removal of 8 bases from V and 4 bases from J, the junction contained 7 bases not matched to a gene. DNA for the CDR3: TGTGCCAGTGGGGACCGACAGGGCACCGGGGAGCTGTTTTTT. This translates into CASGDRQGTGELFF.

The genes are TRBV6-5 and TRBJ2-7; D not resolved. This CDR3 has 14 residues. With 4 bases removed from V and 0 bases from J, the gap between germline ends came to 10 bases. CDR1 MNHEY and CDR2 SVGAGI come from the germline V gene. The chain's CDR3 is CASSLWADSYEQYF. The CDR3 DNA follows: TGTGCCAGCAGTTTATGGGCAGACTCCTACGAGCAGTACTTC.

The V gene is TRBV25-1, the J gene TRBJ1-1, with a weak D call TRBD1 (6 bases). Trimming removed 3 bases at V and 11 bases at J, with 28 bases between. The CDR3 is 17 amino acids. Per the germline V gene, CDR1 is MGHDK and CDR2 is SYGVNS. The CDR3 nucleotides read TGTGCCAGCAGTGACTGGGATACAGGGCCCGAGGCGGTAGAGGCTTTCTTT. Its protein product is CASSDWDTGPEAVEAFF.

V usage is TRBV15 and J usage is TRBJ2-7; tentatively, D is TRBD2 (6 bases). Trimming took off 5 bases at V and 9 bases at J, with 11 bases between the two ends. Germline assignment: CDR1 LNHNV and CDR2 YYDKDF (reference sequence). The CDR3 covers 11 residues. The CDR3: CATSPRGRQYF. The CDR3 coding sequence is TGTGCCACCAGCCCGCGGGGTAGGCAGTACTTC.

This sequence joins TRBV10-2 and TRBJ2-5, with D tentatively TRBD1 (6 bases). Germline CDR1 is WSHSY and CDR2 is SAAADI. Trimming pared 4 bases from V and 5 bases from J, leaving 20 bases between. The length of the CDR3 is 16 residues. This chain's CDR3 is CASSGRGRAAAETQYF. CDR3 DNA: TGCGCCAGCAGTGGCAGGGGCAGGGCCGCGGCTGAGACCCAGTACTTC.

CDR3 residues: CATSGTVNQPQHF. The CDR3 DNA reads TGTGCCACCAGTGGTACGGTCAATCAGCCCCAGCATTTT. The chain uses TRBV24-1 and TRBJ1-5; D gene unclear. The ends were cut back, 5 bases at V and 3 bases at J, with 7 bases in the middle. Germline V gene sequence: CDR1 KGHDR, CDR2 SFDVKD. The length of the CDR3 is 13 residues.

The chain is built from TRBV11-3 and TRBJ2-2; 11 nucleotides agree with TRBD1. In germline, CDR1 is SGHNT, CDR2 YENEEA. This CDR3 region has 15 residues. The trim removed 5 bases at V and 6 bases at J, leaving 5 bases unmatched. The CDR3 DNA is TGTGCCAGCAGCCCGGGACAGGGGGATCCCGGGGAGCTGTTTTTT. This codes for CASSPGQGDPGELFF.